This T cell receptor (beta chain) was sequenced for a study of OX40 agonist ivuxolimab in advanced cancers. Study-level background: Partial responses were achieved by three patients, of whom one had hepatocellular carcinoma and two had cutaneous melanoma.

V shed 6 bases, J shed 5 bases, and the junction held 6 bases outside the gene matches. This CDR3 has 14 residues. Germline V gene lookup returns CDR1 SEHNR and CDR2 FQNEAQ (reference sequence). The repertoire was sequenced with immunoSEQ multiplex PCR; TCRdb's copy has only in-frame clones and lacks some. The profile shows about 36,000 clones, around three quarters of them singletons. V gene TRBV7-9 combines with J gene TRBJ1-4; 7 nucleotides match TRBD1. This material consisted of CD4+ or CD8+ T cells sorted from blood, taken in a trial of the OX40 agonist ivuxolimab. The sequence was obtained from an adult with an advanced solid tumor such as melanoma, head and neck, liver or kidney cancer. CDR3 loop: CASSRDSLNEKLFF. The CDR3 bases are TGTGCCAGCAGTAGGGACAGCCTGAATGAAAAACTGTTTTTT.